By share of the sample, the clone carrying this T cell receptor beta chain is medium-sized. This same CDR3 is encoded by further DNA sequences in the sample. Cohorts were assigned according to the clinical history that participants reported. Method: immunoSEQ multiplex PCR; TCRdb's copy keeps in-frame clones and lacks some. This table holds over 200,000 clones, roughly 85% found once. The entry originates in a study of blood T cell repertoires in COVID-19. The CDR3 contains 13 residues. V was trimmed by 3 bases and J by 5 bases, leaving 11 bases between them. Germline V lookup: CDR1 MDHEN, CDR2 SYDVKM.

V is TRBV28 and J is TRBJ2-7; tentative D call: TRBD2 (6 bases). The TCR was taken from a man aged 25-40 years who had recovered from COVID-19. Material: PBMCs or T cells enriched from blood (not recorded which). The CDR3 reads CASSFAGSNEQYF. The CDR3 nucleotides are TGTGCCAGCAGTTTTGCGGGGTCCAACGAGCAGTACTTC. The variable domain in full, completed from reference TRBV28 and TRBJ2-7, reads DVKVTQSSRYLVKRTGEKVFLECVQDMDHENMFWYRQDPGLGLRLIYFSYDVKMKEKGDIPEGYSVSREKKERFSLILESASTNQTSMYLCASSFAGSNEQYFGPGTRLTVT.